The rows below give T cell receptor beta chains drawn from one sample of a study of cytomegalovirus exposure and HLA in healthy donors. This table comes from immunoSEQ multiplex PCR, and its TCRdb copy is limited to in-frame clones, with some not included. The table has some 110,000 clones, around 80% seen once. Sequencing input: PBMCs. Receptor source: a woman aged 55-70 years in good health and CMV-seropositive. CDR3s include the opening cysteine and the closing phenylalanine or tryptophan. Each record gives: D gene, clone size, V gene, J gene, CDR3 DNA, CDR3 protein. A D gene is named only where the DNA matches it firmly. For some rows the clone size is stated as once, few or many, or as a class when expanded; others skip it.

d_call: TRBD1
clone_size: .
v_call: TRBV7-9
j_call: TRBJ2-2
cdr3_nt: TGTGCCAGCAGCCGAAACTGGGACAGGGGAGCCGGGGAGCTGTTTTTT
cdr3_aa: CASSRNWDRGAGELFF

d_call: TRBD2
clone_size: .
v_call: TRBV4-1
j_call: TRBJ2-5
cdr3_nt: TGCGCCAGCAGCCCAGAAAGGATAAGCGGGAGTAGGGCGGAGACCCAGTACTTC
cdr3_aa: CASSPERISGSRAETQYF

d_call: TRBD1
clone_size: few
v_call: TRBV7-2
j_call: TRBJ2-3
cdr3_nt: TGTGCCAGCAGCTTGGGACAGAAAACAGATACGCAGTATTTT
cdr3_aa: CASSLGQKTDTQYF

d_call: .
clone_size: .
v_call: TRBV6-4
j_call: TRBJ2-6
cdr3_nt: TGTGCCAGCAGTGAAGACCAAAGTTCTGGGGCCAACGTCTTGACTTTC
cdr3_aa: CASSEDQSSGANVLTF

d_call: TRBD1
clone_size: .
v_call: TRBV19
j_call: TRBJ2-2
cdr3_nt: TGTGCCAGTAGTATAAGAAGGACAGGGGATTTCGAGACCGGGGAGCTGTTTTTT
cdr3_aa: CASSIRRTGDFETGELFF

d_call: TRBD2
clone_size: .
v_call: TRBV7-2
j_call: TRBJ2-7
cdr3_nt: TGTGCCAGCAGCTTGGGACTAGCGGCATACGAGCAGTACTTC
cdr3_aa: CASSLGLAAYEQYF

d_call: TRBD2
clone_size: .
v_call: TRBV7-9
j_call: TRBJ2-3
cdr3_nt: TGTGCCAGCAGCCAGACCGGGACTAGCGGAGTGGGGAAAGATACGCAGTATTTT
cdr3_aa: CASSQTGTSGVGKDTQYF

d_call: .
clone_size: once
v_call: TRBV6-6
j_call: TRBJ2-1
cdr3_nt: TGTGCCAGCACCTTGGGGAGCTCCTACAATGAGCAGTTCTTC
cdr3_aa: CASTLGSSYNEQFF

d_call: TRBD2
clone_size: .
v_call: TRBV10-1
j_call: TRBJ2-5
cdr3_nt: TGCGCCTCTGGTAGCGGGGGAAAAGAGACCCAGTACTTC
cdr3_aa: CASGSGGKETQYF

d_call: .
clone_size: .
v_call: TRBV6-1
j_call: TRBJ1-1
cdr3_nt: TGTGCCAGCAGTGATACAGGGTTCACTGAAGCTTTCTTT
cdr3_aa: CASSDTGFTEAFF

d_call: .
clone_size: .
v_call: TRBV4-2
j_call: TRBJ2-7
cdr3_nt: TGTGCCAGCAGCCAAGGGGCGAGGTTTGCGGGATACTACGAGCAGTACTTC
cdr3_aa: CASSQGARFAGYYEQYF

d_call: .
clone_size: .
v_call: TRBV7-9
j_call: TRBJ2-5
cdr3_nt: TGTGCCAGCAGCTCTCGGACGGCGGGGGAGACCCAGTACTTC
cdr3_aa: CASSSRTAGETQYF

d_call: TRBD1
clone_size: .
v_call: TRBV18
j_call: TRBJ1-2
cdr3_nt: TGTGCCAGCTCACCGGGGGTAACAGGGGGCAACTATGGCTACACCTTC
cdr3_aa: CASSPGVTGGNYGYTF

d_call: TRBD1
clone_size: .
v_call: TRBV9
j_call: TRBJ1-2
cdr3_nt: TGTGCCAGCAGCGTATTACAGGGGGCTATGTATGGCTACACCTTC
cdr3_aa: CASSVLQGAMYGYTF

d_call: TRBD1
clone_size: .
v_call: TRBV4-1
j_call: TRBJ1-5
cdr3_nt: TGCGCCAGCAGCCCTAGGGACAGCTCCAATCAGCCCCAGCATTTT
cdr3_aa: CASSPRDSSNQPQHF

d_call: .
clone_size: .
v_call: TRBV5-4
j_call: TRBJ2-2
cdr3_nt: TGTGCCAGCAGCTTGGTTTCCACAACCGGGGAGCTGTTTTTT
cdr3_aa: CASSLVSTTGELFF